The 20 T cell receptor beta chains below were found in one sample sequenced in a study of T cell responses to AZD1222 COVID-19 vaccine. Sequenced by immunoSEQ multiplex PCR; TCRdb stores in-frame clones only, minus some. Among around 99,000 clones listed, roughly 87% were seen once. This sample comprised peripheral blood, obtained on day 0 of AZD1222 vaccination. These receptors were obtained from an adult in good health.

The chain couples TRBV7-2 to TRBJ2-7, with 13 bases that match TRBD2. This CDR3 contains 16 residues. Germline CDR1 reads SGHTA; CDR2 reads FQGNSA. The J segment lost 4 bases and the V segment lost 4 bases, leaving 7 bases of the junction unmatched. The CDR3 DNA reads TGTGCCAGCAGCTCACGGACTAGCGGGAGTAGGTACGAGCAGTACTTC. Protein product: CASSSRTSGSRYEQYF.

The chain has TRBV5-8 and TRBJ2-7; D gene ambiguous. This CDR3 is built from 15 residues. The germline V gene has CDR1 SGHTS and CDR2 YDEGEE. The ends were cut back, 4 bases at V and 5 bases at J, with 19 bases in the middle. In nucleotides, the CDR3 is TGTGCCAGCAGCCGAACTGTCCCCAGGACGGACGAGCAGTACTTC. Its protein product is CASSRTVPRTDEQYF. Full variable domain (rest looked up from reference TRBV5-8 and TRBJ2-7): EAGVTQSPTHLIKTRGQQATLRCSPISGHTSVYWYQQALGLGLQFLLWYDEGEERNRGNFPPRFSGRQFPNYSSELNVNALELEDSALYLCASSRTVPRTDEQYFGPGTRLTVT.

The chain is built from TRBV25-1 and TRBJ1-1, with 10 bases matching TRBD1. Germline V gene lookup returns CDR1 MGHDK and CDR2 SYGVNS. With V trimmed by 7 bases and J by 5 bases, 13 bases remained unmatched. The CDR3 length is 16 residues. The CDR3 nucleotides are TGTGCCAGCAACCGGGTGGGAGGACAGGGGGGTACTGAAGCTTTCTTT. This gives the protein CASNRVGGQGGTEAFF.

The chain joins TRBV12-3 or TRBV12-4 to TRBJ1-3; D is ambiguous. The CDR3 sequence is 13 residues long. Trimming left V 6 bases short and J 0 bases short, with 6 bases between. The CDR3 DNA follows: TGTGCCAGCAGCACAAGCTCTGGAAACACCATATATTTT. This translates into CASSTSSGNTIYF.

Here the CDR3 DNA reads TGTGCCAGCGGCGAGCGGGGGGGCCTTGACGGGGAGCTGTTTTTT. Translation: CASGERGGLDGELFF. The chain links TRBV9 to TRBJ2-2; 10 bases fit TRBD2. This CDR3 spans 15 amino acids. Germline V CDR1 and CDR2: SGDLS, YYNGEE. Trimming at V came to 7 bases and at J to 7 bases, leaving 10 bases not matched to a gene. Drawing the rest from reference TRBV9 and TRBJ2-2, the complete variable domain is DSGVTQTPKHLITATGQRVTLRCSPRSGDLSVYWYQQSLDQGLQFLIQYYNGEERAKGNILERFSAQQFPDLHSELNLSSLELGDSALYFCASGERGGLDGELFFGEGSRLTVL.

The V call is TRBV28, the J call TRBJ1-1, with a tentative D call TRBD1 (6 bases). Germline V CDR1 and CDR2: MDHEN, SYDVKM. This CDR3 region has 17 residues. Trimming stripped 4 bases from V and 0 bases from J, with 18 bases between. CDR3 sequence reads: CASSSDRQGRLNTEAFF. In DNA form, the CDR3 reads TGTGCCAGCAGTTCGGATCGGCAGGGGCGCCTGAACACTGAAGCTTTCTTT. Drawing the rest from reference TRBV28 and TRBJ1-1, the complete variable domain is DVKVTQSSRYLVKRTGEKVFLECVQDMDHENMFWYRQDPGLGLRLIYFSYDVKMKEKGDIPEGYSVSREKKERFSLILESASTNQTSMYLCASSSDRQGRLNTEAFFGQGTRLTVV.

The chain is built from TRBV4-1 and TRBJ1-1; possible D gene TRBD1, 5 bases. Germline V gene data show CDR1 as MGHRA and CDR2 as YSYEKL. Deletions cut 1 base from V and 4 bases from J, with 7 bases between. This CDR3 is 13 amino acids long. This CDR3 is CASSQVGPTEAFF. The CDR3 DNA is TGCGCCAGCAGCCAAGTGGGGCCCACTGAAGCTTTCTTT.

This rearrangement joins TRBV30 to TRBJ1-1; 8 bases map to TRBD1. The germline gives CDR1 GTSNPN, CDR2 SVGIG (reference sequence). The CDR3 is 13 residues long. V shed 3 bases, J shed 7 bases, and the junction held 7 bases outside the gene matches. CDR3 DNA sequence: TGTGCCTGGAGCCTCAGGGGGCAGGGTGAAGCTTTCTTT. Its protein product is CAWSLRGQGEAFF.

The gene calls are TRBV7-2 and TRBJ2-7; 11 nucleotides line up with TRBD1. The CDR3 runs 14 residues. In germline, CDR1 is SGHTA, CDR2 FQGNSA. The V gene end was trimmed by 5 bases and the J gene end by 4 bases; junction bases not matched to a gene: 4. This CDR3 is CASSRTGGLYEQYF. CDR3 bases: TGTGCCAGCAGCCGGACAGGGGGCCTATACGAGCAGTACTTC.

This rearrangement joins TRBV2 to TRBJ2-7; 8 positions agree with TRBD1. Germline V gene sequence: CDR1 SNHLY, CDR2 FYNNEI. CDR3 length: 17 amino acids. V lost 6 bases and J lost 2; bases outside the gene matches: 15. Here the CDR3 reads CASSDRGTLLSPYEQYF. The CDR3 region has the DNA TGTGCCAGCAGCGACAGGGGAACCCTGCTGAGTCCCTACGAGCAGTACTTC.

This clone was observed a handful of times. This chain connects TRBV4-2 to TRBJ1-6, with 11 positions matching TRBD1. Germline assignment: CDR1 LGHNA and CDR2 YNFKEQ. Losses at the gene ends were 1 base for V and 8 bases for J; bases not matched to a gene: 1. CDR3 length: 15 residues. The CDR3 DNA sequence: TGTGCCAGCAGCCAAGGGGACAGGGGGTATTCACCCCTCCACTTT. Its protein is CASSQGDRGYSPLHF.

The rearrangement uses TRBV7-3 and TRBJ2-6, with D perhaps TRBD1 (6 bases). Germline V CDR1 and CDR2: SGHTA, FQGTGA. This CDR3 region has 19 residues. V lost 5 bases to trimming and J lost 0 bases, with 20 bases between them. CDR3 in amino acids: CASSPTRRGGSSGANVLTF. CDR3 coding DNA: TGTGCCAGCAGCCCTACCCGGAGAGGGGGATCCTCTGGGGCCAACGTCCTGACTTTC.

This chain connects TRBV28 to TRBJ1-5, with a tentative D call TRBD1 (6 bases). Per the germline V gene, CDR1 is MDHEN and CDR2 is SYDVKM. V was clipped by 8 bases and J by 5 bases, with 10 bases between them. The CDR3 sequence is 12 residues long. The CDR3 nucleotides read TGTGCCAGCCGGGACAACTATCAGCCCCAGCATTTT. Encoded protein: CASRDNYQPQHF.

The rearrangement joins TRBV6-1 to TRBJ1-3; no clear D. In germline, CDR1 is MNHNS, CDR2 SASEGT. The V gene lost 3 bases and the J gene lost 0 bases, with 12 bases spanning the gap. The CDR3 covers 16 residues. The CDR3 nucleotides read TGTGCCAGCAGTGATGCCCCACCAGGCTCTGGAAACACCATATATTTT. Translated: CASSDAPPGSGNTIYF.

V is TRBV6-5 and J is TRBJ2-1; 8 nucleotides align to TRBD1. The CDR3 has 13 residues. The V gene's germline CDR1 is MNHEY and CDR2 SVGAGI. V dropped 4 bases and J dropped 10; count of bases not matched to a gene: 6. The DNA for the CDR3 is TGTGCCAGCAGTTTAACAGGGGGTAGAGAGCAGTTCTTC. The encoded protein is CASSLTGGREQFF.

The chain combines TRBV7-2 with TRBJ1-3; TRBD1 is a possible D gene (5 bases). The CDR3 extends over 15 amino acids. The germline CDR1 and CDR2 sequences are SGHTA and FQGNSA. V lost 5 bases to trimming and J lost 5 bases, with 16 bases between them. The DNA for the CDR3 is TGTGCCAGCAGCCCGCCTGGGGCAGGGAGAAACACCATATATTTT. Amino acid sequence: CASSPPGAGRNTIYF.

The genes are TRBV18 and TRBJ2-7; D is possibly TRBD2 (6 bases). The V end was cut by 4 bases, the J end by 1 base, with 8 bases between. Germline V gene lookup returns CDR1 KGHSH and CDR2 LQKENI. The CDR3 has 13 amino acids. CDR3 bases: TGTGCCAGCTCACGGGACTTATCCTACGAGCAGTACTTC. Encoded protein: CASSRDLSYEQYF.

This chain connects TRBV7-3 to TRBJ1-1, with 7 bases identical to TRBD1. CDR1 SGHTA and CDR2 FQGTGA come from the germline V gene. The length of the CDR3 is 13 residues. V trimming: 6 bases; J trimming: 5 bases; junction bases outside the gene matches: 6. The CDR3 nucleotides are TGTGCCAGCAGACAGACAGGGCTGACTGAAGCTTTCTTT. As protein: CASRQTGLTEAFF.

The rearrangement joins TRBV6-2 or TRBV6-3 to TRBJ2-3; tentative D call: TRBD1 (5 bases). V was cut by 6 bases and J by 2 bases, with 12 bases left in between. This CDR3 spans 14 amino acids. Per the germline V gene, CDR1 is MNHEY and CDR2 is SVGEGT. The CDR3 nucleotides are TGTGCCAGCAGCCTCGTTGGGGCCACAGATACGCAGTATTTT. Its protein is CASSLVGATDTQYF.

The rearrangement uses TRBV9 and TRBJ2-2, with 7 nucleotides matching TRBD1. Germline V gene sequence: CDR1 SGDLS, CDR2 YYNGEE. The V and J ends lost 4 bases and 4 bases, in that order; junction bases with no gene match: 4. The CDR3 totals 14 residues. The DNA of the CDR3 is TGTGCCAGCAGCCGACAGGGAAGCACCGGGGAGCTGTTTTTT. Its translation is CASSRQGSTGELFF.